The rows below give T cell receptor beta chains drawn from one sample of a study of shared clonotypes between healthy human individuals. TCRdb keeps only in-frame clones here, not all; method: immunoSEQ multiplex PCR. The sample has over a million clones; around 97% are singletons. Sequencing was carried out using naive CD4+ T cells sorted from blood. Receptor source: a man aged 25 to 45 in good health. CDR3s include the opening cysteine and the closing phenylalanine or tryptophan. The order of the fields is CDR3 protein, CDR3 DNA, clone size, D gene, V gene, J gene. A D gene is named only where the DNA matches it firmly. Clone size is not always given. Where it is, it says once, few, many or a class for expanded clones.

CASNPGTWFFGYTF,TGTGCCAGCAACCCAGGGACGTGGTTCTTTGGCTACACCTTC,-,-,TRBV6-1,TRBJ1-2
CAISELDIRGRDYGYTF,TGTGCCATCAGTGAACTAGATATCAGGGGGCGCGACTATGGCTACACCTTC,-,TRBD1,TRBV10-3,TRBJ1-2
CASSLLAGRTDTQYF,TGTGCCAGCAGCTTACTAGCGGGGCGCACAGATACGCAGTATTTT,-,TRBD2,TRBV7-3,TRBJ2-3
CATLPLQGAHSGANVLTF,TGCGCCACTTTGCCCTTACAGGGAGCCCACTCTGGGGCCAACGTCCTGACTTTC,-,-,TRBV10-2,TRBJ2-6
CASSLRGRNYGYTF,TGTGCCAGCAGTTTGAGGGGTCGCAACTATGGCTACACCTTC,-,-,TRBV28,TRBJ1-2
CASSYFDRRETQYF,TGTGCCAGCAGTTACTTCGACAGGCGTGAGACCCAGTACTTC,-,-,TRBV6-5,TRBJ2-5
CASREDALADYGYTF,TGTGCCAGCAGGGAGGACGCCCTAGCAGACTATGGCTACACCTTC,once,-,TRBV6-6,TRBJ1-2
CASSLVTVGAFF,TGTGCCAGCAGCTTAGTTACTGTAGGGGCTTTCTTT,once,-,TRBV11-2,TRBJ1-1
CASSRLTGVGNTIYF,TGTGCCAGCAGTCGACTGACAGGAGTCGGAAACACCATATATTTT,-,-,TRBV6-5,TRBJ1-3
CATREQGNTEAFF,TGTGCCACTAGAGAGCAGGGAAACACTGAAGCTTTCTTT,-,-,TRBV10-3,TRBJ1-1
CASSLVSGQGYGGYTF,TGTGCCAGCAGCTTAGTCTCGGGACAGGGATATGGCGGCTACACCTTC,-,TRBD1,TRBV11-1,TRBJ1-2